Listed here are 2 T cell receptor beta chains from one sample, sequenced in a study of regulatory T cells in long-lasting Graves disease. The TCR beta library used iRepertoire HTBI primers with Arm-PCR amplification of CDR3. TCRdb redid the calling of the multiplex PCR reads with MiXCR, one entry per CDR3 protein. The table includes about 540,000 distinct CDR3 sequences, roughly 14% detected once. Time point here: newly diagnosed GD, antithyroid drugs for less than 3 months. PBMCs were the source of the RNA used for TCR sequencing. A further study also used this sample, focusing on T cells in Graves' hyperthyroidism and ophthalmopathy.

Sequencing was performed on peripheral blood mononuclear cells (PBMCs), taken at new diagnosis, from a patient treated with antithyroid drugs. These receptors originate from a man aged 25 to 40 with Graves disease.

This clonotype showed up many times. The chain links TRBV5-1 to TRBJ2-3; 8 bases are a match to TRBD1. V gave up 4 bases and J gave up 8 bases; unmatched junction bases: 6. From germline, CDR1 is SGHRS and CDR2 YFSETQ. This CDR3 comprises 13 residues. CDR3 DNA sequence: TGCGCCAGCAGCCCAGGACAGGGTGGTACGCAGTATTTT. It translates to CASSPGQGGTQYF.

This clonotype came up many times. The chain carries TRBV12-5 and TRBJ2-7, with 7 bases matching TRBD2. The V and J ends lost 0 bases and 0 bases, in that order; junction bases with no gene match: 5. Germline V gene lookup returns CDR1 LGHNT and CDR2 FRNRAP. The CDR3 extends over 16 amino acids. This chain's CDR3 is CASGLVVAGPSYEQYF. In DNA, the CDR3 is TGTGCTAGTGGTTTGGTAGTAGCGGGCCCCTCCTACGAGCAGTACTTC.